Listed here are 3 T cell receptor beta chains from one sample, sequenced in a study of blood T cells in healthy people across ages. Then a second PCR, running roughly 7 to 11 cycles, was carried out with a sample-barcoded 5' primer and a J-beta primer mix. TCRdb called the 5' RACE reads again in MiXCR, with one record for every CDR3 protein. The profile shows approximately 880,000 distinct CDR3 sequences, roughly 50% of them singletons. The sample comprised blood. Every receptor here comes from a man younger than 45 in good health.

The V call is TRBV7-2, the J call TRBJ1-2; 10 nucleotides line up with TRBD1. Trimming took 3 bases from V and 5 from J; bases not matched to a gene: 12. The CDR3 loop spans 17 amino acids. Germline CDR1 reads SGHTA; CDR2 reads FQGNSA. CDR3 loop: CASSFGGTGVLSYGYTF. The CDR3 nucleotides are TGTGCCAGCAGCTTCGGAGGGACAGGGGTTTTGAGTTATGGCTACACCTTC.

This clonotype has at least ten counts. The chain carries TRBV12-3 or TRBV12-4 and TRBJ2-3; TRBD1 matches at 8 bases. J lost 0 bases, V lost 6 bases, and 5 bases had no gene match. This CDR3 contains 15 residues. CDR3 sequence (DNA): TGTGCCAGCAGAACCGGGACAGGTAGCACAGATACGCAGTATTTT. Translated, it gives CASRTGTGSTDTQYF.

This clonotype was observed a handful of times. The J gene is TRBJ2-3, the V gene TRBV3-1, with 9 bases that match TRBD1. The CDR3 loop spans 15 amino acids. The junction had 5 bases not matched to a gene; V was cut back by 4 bases and J by 3 bases. Per germline, CDR1 LGHDT and CDR2 YNNKEL (reference sequence). The CDR3 nucleotides read TGTGCCAGCAGCCCGGGACAGGGCTATACAGATACGCAGTATTTT. Protein product: CASSPGQGYTDTQYF.